The rows below give T cell receptor beta chains drawn from one sample of a study of neurological immune-mediated disorders. TCRdb analysed the 5' RACE reads with MiXCR anew, one entry per CDR3 protein. The sample shows 40,000 to 55,000 distinct CDR3 sequences, approximately 10% of them seen only once. Sequences were obtained from PBMCs. The receptors were gathered from a woman in her 40s with HTLV-1-associated myelopathy (HAM/TSP). Both conserved end residues are part of each CDR3. D genes are given only for firm matches. Size values are once, few and many counts, or a class for expanded clones, and some rows have none.

cdr3_length clone_size d_call j_call v_call cdr3_aa cdr3_nt
15 many - TRBJ1-3 TRBV10-3 CAISESTDSGNTIYF TGTGCCATCAGTGAAAGTACTGACTCTGGAAACACCATATATTTT
15 many - TRBJ1-5 TRBV6-6 CASSYGGGRNQPQHF TGTGCCAGCAGTTACGGGGGCGGCAGGAATCAGCCCCAGCATTTT
14 - TRBD1 TRBJ2-5 TRBV11-2 CASSRDRRPETQYF TGTGCCAGCAGCCGGGACAGGCGCCCAGAGACCCAGTACTTC
13 many TRBD1 TRBJ2-3 TRBV20-1 CSATRTGGDTQYF TGCAGTGCTACTCGGACAGGGGGCGATACGCAGTATTTT
16 many TRBD1 TRBJ2-3 TRBV6-4 CASSDRFRGQGSAQYF TGTGCCAGCAGTGACAGATTTAGGGGACAGGGATCGGCGCAGTATTTT
13 many - TRBJ1-2 TRBV6-5 CASTRGSSYGYTF TGTGCCAGCACCAGAGGGTCCAGCTATGGCTACACCTTC
16 many TRBD1 TRBJ1-4 TRBV25-1 CASSEAGDRGDEKLFF TGTGCCAGCAGTGAAGCCGGAGACAGGGGGGATGAAAAACTGTTTTTT
14 many - TRBJ2-5 TRBV5-1 CASSLGQGQETQYF TGCGCCAGCAGCTTGGGTCAGGGTCAAGAGACCCAGTACTTC
16 many - TRBJ2-2 TRBV27 CASSSPARYRTGELFF TGTGCCAGCAGTTCCCCCGCCAGGTACAGGACCGGGGAGCTGTTTTTT
16 many TRBD1 TRBJ2-5 TRBV6-1 CASNLGGTGAQETQYF TGTGCCAGCAATCTAGGGGGGACAGGGGCCCAAGAGACCCAGTACTTC